The 22 T cell receptor beta chains presented below share a single source sample, sequenced in a study of CD8 T cells in Susac syndrome. RNA totalling roughly 0.45 to 1 ug underwent reverse transcription with random hexamers. TCRdb re-derived calls from the immunoSEQ multiplex PCR reads in MiXCR, one entry per CDR3 protein. The repertoire holds approximately 160,000 distinct CDR3 sequences, with approximately 93% as singletons. The sample was CD4+ T cells from PBMCs. Receptors originate from a human donor with multiple sclerosis.

The chain joins TRBV2 to TRBJ2-1; the match to TRBD2 covers 14 bases. The CDR3 length is 15 residues. Per germline, CDR1 SNHLY and CDR2 FYNNEI. Germline trimming cut 7 bases from V and 15 bases from J; bases unmatched to any gene: 14. The CDR3, as DNA: TGTGCCAGCACCCCCCCCGGACTAGCGGGAGGAACGCTGTTCTTC. Amino acids: CASTPPGLAGGTLFF.

The chain links TRBV3-1 to TRBJ1-1; D unclear. V was shortened by 1 base and J by 6 bases, with 12 bases between the two germline ends. The CDR3 covers 14 residues. Germline V gives CDR1 LGHDT, CDR2 YNNKEL (reference sequence). The chain's CDR3 is CASSQAFLPPEAFF. DNA of the CDR3: TGTGCCAGCAGCCAAGCATTTTTGCCGCCTGAAGCTTTCTTT.

This sequence joins TRBV7-2 and TRBJ2-7; D remains unclear. The V end lost 2 bases, the J end lost 6 bases, and 8 bases lay between the germline ends. Germline V gene data show CDR1 as SGHTA and CDR2 as FQGNSA. The CDR3 length is 12 residues. CDR3: CASSLITGEQYF. The CDR3 region has the DNA TGTGCCAGCAGCTTAATCACCGGCGAGCAGTACTTC.

The rearrangement joins TRBV5-6 to TRBJ2-5; 7 bases are a match to TRBD1. Germline V gene data show CDR1 as SGHDT and CDR2 as YYEEEE. After removal of 4 bases from V and 5 bases from J, the junction contained 2 bases not matched to a gene. The CDR3 is made up of 12 amino acids. Written as DNA, the CDR3 is TGTGCCAGCAGCAAGACAGGGGAGACCCAGTACTTC. Translation gives CASSKTGETQYF.

This rearrangement joins TRBV6-4 to TRBJ2-7, with TRBD2 matching over 7 bases. Trimming at V came to 7 bases and at J to 3 bases, leaving 3 bases not matched to a gene. Per germline, CDR1 MRHNA and CDR2 SNTAGT. This CDR3 has 12 amino acids. The CDR3 bases are TGTGCCAGCAACGGCGGGGGCTACGAGCAGTACTTC. Translated: CASNGGGYEQYF.

The V gene is TRBV11-2, the J gene TRBJ2-7, with TRBD1 matching over 8 bases. CDR3 length: 14 amino acids. The J segment lost 4 bases and the V segment lost 5 bases, leaving 7 bases of the junction unmatched. Germline V gene lookup returns CDR1 SGHAT and CDR2 FQNNGV. CDR3 sequence (DNA): TGTGCCAGCAGCGCCGGGACAGGACCGTACGAGCAGTACTTC. Its translation is CASSAGTGPYEQYF. Full variable domain (rest looked up from reference TRBV11-2 and TRBJ2-7): EAGVAQSPRYKIIEKRQSVAFWCNPISGHATLYWYQQILGQGPKLLIQFQNNGVVDDSQLPKDRFSAERLKGVDSTLKIQPAKLEDSAVYLCASSAGTGPYEQYFGPGTRLTVT.

The chain is built from TRBV4-3 and TRBJ2-1; tentatively, D is TRBD2 (5 bases). CDR3 length: 15 residues. Trimming took 0 bases from V and 5 from J, leaving 11 bases between them. Germline CDR1 LGHNA, CDR2 YSLEER. Written as DNA, the CDR3 is TGCGCCAGCAGCCAAGATCAGGACTTGAACAATGAGCAGTTCTTC. Its protein product is CASSQDQDLNNEQFF.

This clonotype occurred once. This rearrangement joins TRBV18 to TRBJ2-1; 8 bases map to TRBD2. Per germline, CDR1 KGHSH and CDR2 LQKENI. V trimming: 5 bases; J trimming: 5 bases; junction bases outside the gene matches: 5. The CDR3 is made up of 14 amino acids. This CDR3 is CASSTGTSDNEQFF. The CDR3 DNA is TGTGCCAGCTCAACCGGGACTAGTGACAATGAGCAGTTCTTC.

The V gene is TRBV28, the J gene TRBJ1-5; D call uncertain. The CDR3 loop spans 16 amino acids. The germline V gene encodes CDR1 MDHEN and CDR2 SYDVKM. V lost 2 bases and J lost 3, with 14 bases in between. The CDR3: CASSLGGQAYNQPQHF. The CDR3 nucleotides are TGTGCCAGCAGTTTAGGAGGGCAGGCGTACAATCAGCCCCAGCATTTT.

CDR3 residues: CASSGDVGYEQYF. CDR3 DNA sequence: TGTGCCAGCAGTGGTGACGTAGGCTACGAGCAGTACTTC. The J gene is TRBJ2-7, the V gene TRBV6-2 or TRBV6-3; D gene ambiguous. The CDR3 consists of 13 residues. Germline CDR1 reads MNHEY; CDR2 reads SVGEGT. V lost 5 bases, J lost 3 bases, and 11 bases lay in between.

The chain couples TRBV12-3 or TRBV12-4 to TRBJ1-6, with D unclear. The V end lost 6 bases, the J end lost 3 bases, and 3 bases lay between the germline ends. The CDR3 sequence is 12 residues long. The CDR3, as DNA: TGTGCCAGCAGATACTATAATTCACCCCTCCACTTT. It is translated as CASRYYNSPLHF.

The gene calls are TRBV5-4 and TRBJ1-2, with a tentative D call TRBD1 (6 bases). The CDR3 consists of 15 residues. The V gene lost 3 bases and the J gene lost 5 bases, with 17 bases spanning the gap. Per the germline V gene, CDR1 is SGHNT and CDR2 is YYREEE (reference sequence). The CDR3 sequence: CASSSLATGRYGYTF. In nucleotides, the CDR3 is TGTGCCAGCAGCTCCCTGGCGACAGGCCGTTATGGCTACACCTTC.

The DNA for the CDR3 is TGCAGTGCTAGAGATTACTTGGGGCTTGAGCAGTACTTC. Amino acid sequence: CSARDYLGLEQYF. V gene TRBV20-1 combines with J gene TRBJ2-7; D is perhaps TRBD1 (5 bases). CDR1 DFQATT and CDR2 SNEGSKA come from the germline V gene (reference sequence). This CDR3 comprises 13 residues. Trimming removed 0 bases from V and 7 bases from J, with 13 bases in between.

The chain's CDR3 is CASSLVGGGGYEQYF. CDR3 coding DNA: TGTGCCAGCAGTTTAGTAGGGGGGGGAGGCTACGAGCAGTACTTC. This chain links TRBV12-3 or TRBV12-4 with TRBJ2-7; possibly TRBD2 for D (7 bases). Trimming cost V 1 base and J 3 bases, with 13 bases left between them. This CDR3 is 15 amino acids long.

This chain links TRBV2 with TRBJ1-4; D is unclear. This CDR3 comprises 14 residues. Trimming removed 8 bases from V and 4 bases from J, with 14 bases in between. CDR1 and CDR2 (germline): SNHLY, FYNNEI. CDR3 loop: CASHRALGNEKLFF. CDR3 coding DNA: TGTGCCAGCCACCGGGCTCTGGGTAATGAAAAACTGTTTTTT.

A few counts support this clonotype. The V and J genes are TRBV3-1 and TRBJ2-7; TRBD2 is a possible D gene (6 bases). The CDR3 runs 15 residues. Between the trimmed V and J ends, which lost 2 bases and 2 bases, there was a span of 13 bases. The germline V gene has CDR1 LGHDT and CDR2 YNNKEL (reference sequence). Here the CDR3 reads CASSQSIGLPYEQYF. The CDR3 DNA follows: TGTGCCAGCAGCCAATCTATAGGACTACCCTACGAGCAGTACTTC.

The rearrangement uses TRBV5-1 and TRBJ1-1; TRBD1 is a possible D gene (6 bases). The CDR3 runs to 13 residues. V lost 1 base, J lost 8 bases, and 12 bases lay in between. Germline CDR1 and CDR2: SGHRS and YFSETQ. The DNA for the CDR3 is TGCGCCAGCAGCTTGCGAGGGGGAAGGGAAGCTTTCTTT. Translation gives CASSLRGGREAFF.

V usage is TRBV4-1 and J usage is TRBJ2-3, with D perhaps matching TRBD2 (6 bases). The CDR3 extends over 17 amino acids. Germline CDR1 is MGHRA and CDR2 is YSYEKL. Trimming stripped 3 bases from V and 0 bases from J, with 16 bases between. The CDR3 region has the DNA TGCGCCAGCAGCCAGCTCTGGGGGGAGACTAGCACAGATACGCAGTATTTT. Protein sequence: CASSQLWGETSTDTQYF.

The chain uses TRBV29-1 and TRBJ2-5, with unresolved D. This CDR3 is 13 amino acids long. Trimming cost V 6 bases and J 3 bases, with 14 bases left between them. CDR1 and CDR2 from the germline V gene are SQVTM and ANQGSEA. In DNA form, the CDR3 reads TGCAGCGTCCCGTCGGCAGCCAAAGAGACCCAGTACTTC. Translating it yields CSVPSAAKETQYF.

In this sample, this clonotype turned up once. The V call is TRBV12-3 or TRBV12-4, the J call TRBJ2-5; TRBD2 might be the D (7 bases). V shed 8 bases and J shed 4 bases, with 11 bases lying between them. The CDR3 extends over 12 amino acids. The chain's CDR3 is CASGRGAETQYF. The DNA of the CDR3 is TGTGCCAGCGGGAGGGGGGCAGAGACCCAGTACTTC.

The chain couples TRBV28 to TRBJ2-7, with 11 bases identical to TRBD2. The CDR3 is 14 residues long. Germline V gene data show CDR1 as MDHEN and CDR2 as SYDVKM. Trimming at V came to 3 bases and at J to 2 bases, leaving 0 bases not matched to a gene. The CDR3 region has the DNA TGTGCCAGCAGTTTTAGCGGGGGGGCCTACGAGCAGTACTTC. This codes for CASSFSGGAYEQYF.

This sequence joins TRBV6-5 and TRBJ1-2, with D perhaps TRBD1 (5 bases). CDR3 length equals 14 residues. With 6 bases removed from V and 4 bases from J, the gap between germline ends came to 15 bases. CDR1 MNHEY and CDR2 SVGAGI come from the germline V gene. CDR3 nucleotide sequence: TGTGCCAGCAGCCGGGACCGGGCCGTCTATGGCTACACCTTC. Translated, it gives CASSRDRAVYGYTF.